The clone carrying this T cell receptor beta chain is judged medium-sized. TCRdb re-called the 5' RACE reads with MiXCR, one entry per CDR3 protein. The table has about 26,000 distinct CDR3 sequences, 4% to 5% seen once; the top ten hold about 39%. This sample is part of a study of T cells after yellow fever vaccination. Germline V gene data show CDR1 as WSHSY and CDR2 as SAAADI. V lost 6 bases and J lost 11; bases outside the gene matches: 9. The CDR3 is 12 amino acids. Overall study findings and caveats: For sorted memory subsets on day 0, almost all vaccine-responding clonotypes were undetectable.

This specimen was PBMCs, either bulk or a sorted T-cell subset (CD4+, CD8+, memory, or dextramer-sorted; not recorded which), taken on the day of the yellow fever booster vaccination. The chain joins TRBV10-2 to TRBJ1-1, with 7 bases aligning to TRBD1. The sequence derives from a man aged 18 to 30 who received the YFV17D yellow fever vaccine. CDR3 coding DNA: TGCGCCAGCAGCCCCAGGGGGTTTAGGGCTTTCTTT. Translated, it gives CASSPRGFRAFF.